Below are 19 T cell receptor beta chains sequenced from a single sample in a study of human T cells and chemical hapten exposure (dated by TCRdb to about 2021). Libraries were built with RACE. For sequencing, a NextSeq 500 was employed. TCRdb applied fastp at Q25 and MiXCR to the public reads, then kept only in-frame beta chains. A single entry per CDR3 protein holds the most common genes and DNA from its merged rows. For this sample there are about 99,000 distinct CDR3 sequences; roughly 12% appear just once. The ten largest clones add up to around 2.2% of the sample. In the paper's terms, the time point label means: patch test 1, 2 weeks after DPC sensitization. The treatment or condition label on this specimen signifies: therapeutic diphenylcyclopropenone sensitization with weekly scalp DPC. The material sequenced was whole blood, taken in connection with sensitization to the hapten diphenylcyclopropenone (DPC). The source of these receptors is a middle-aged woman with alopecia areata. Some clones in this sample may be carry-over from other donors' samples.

The CDR3 sequence is CASSSAPGGVYTF. DNA for the CDR3: TGTGCCAGCAGTTCAGCCCCAGGGGGCGTCTACACCTTC. The rearrangement joins TRBV28 to TRBJ1-2; 8 positions agree with TRBD1. This CDR3 is 13 amino acids long. Unmatched junction bases numbered 8, after V lost 4 bases and J lost 10 bases. CDR1 and CDR2 (germline): MDHEN, SYDVKM.

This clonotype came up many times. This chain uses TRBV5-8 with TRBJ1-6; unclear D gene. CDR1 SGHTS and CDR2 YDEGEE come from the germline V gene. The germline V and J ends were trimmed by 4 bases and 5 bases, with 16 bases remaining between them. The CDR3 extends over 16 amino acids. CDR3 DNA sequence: TGTGCCAGCAGCCCTCGTCGCGGCCTCCATAATTCACCCCTCCACTTT. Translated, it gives CASSPRRGLHNSPLHF.

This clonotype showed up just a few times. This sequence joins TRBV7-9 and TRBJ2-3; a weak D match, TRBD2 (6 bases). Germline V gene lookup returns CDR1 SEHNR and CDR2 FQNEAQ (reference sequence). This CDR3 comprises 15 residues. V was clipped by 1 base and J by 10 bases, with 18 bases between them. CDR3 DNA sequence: TGTGCCAGCAGCTTAGAAGGCGGGAACACCGGCGCGCAGTATTTT. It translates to CASSLEGGNTGAQYF.

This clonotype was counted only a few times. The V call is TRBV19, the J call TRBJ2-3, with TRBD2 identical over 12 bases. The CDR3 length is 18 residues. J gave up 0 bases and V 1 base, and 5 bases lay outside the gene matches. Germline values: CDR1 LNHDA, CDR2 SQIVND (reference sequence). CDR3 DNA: TGTGCCAGTAGTATAGGACTAGCGGGAGTCGCTAGCACAGATACGCAGTATTTT. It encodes CASSIGLAGVASTDTQYF.

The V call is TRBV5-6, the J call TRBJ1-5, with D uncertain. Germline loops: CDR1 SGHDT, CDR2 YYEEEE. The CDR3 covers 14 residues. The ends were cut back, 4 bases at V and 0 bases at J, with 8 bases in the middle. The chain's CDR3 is CASSLEHSNQPQHF. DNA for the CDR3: TGTGCCAGCAGCCTAGAGCATAGCAATCAGCCCCAGCATTTT.

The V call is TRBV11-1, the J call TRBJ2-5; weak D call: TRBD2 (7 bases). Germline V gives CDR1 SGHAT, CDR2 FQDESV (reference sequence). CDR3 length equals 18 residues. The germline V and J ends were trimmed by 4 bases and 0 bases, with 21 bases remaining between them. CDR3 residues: CASSYLRGGRAYQETQYF. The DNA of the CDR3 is TGTGCCAGCAGCTACCTTCGCGGGGGCAGGGCGTACCAAGAGACCCAGTACTTC.

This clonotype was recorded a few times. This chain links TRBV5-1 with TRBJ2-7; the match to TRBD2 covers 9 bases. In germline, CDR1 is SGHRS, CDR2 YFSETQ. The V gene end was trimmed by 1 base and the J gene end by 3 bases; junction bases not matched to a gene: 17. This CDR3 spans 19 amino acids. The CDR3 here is CASSLTVARAGGPDYEQYF. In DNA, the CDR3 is TGCGCCAGCAGCTTGACTGTAGCGCGGGCGGGAGGGCCGGACTACGAGCAGTACTTC.

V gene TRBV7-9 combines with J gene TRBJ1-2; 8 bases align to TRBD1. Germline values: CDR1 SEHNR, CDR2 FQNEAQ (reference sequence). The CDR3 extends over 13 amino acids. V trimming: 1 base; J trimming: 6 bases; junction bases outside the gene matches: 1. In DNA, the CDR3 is TGTGCCAGCAGCTTAGGGACAGGGAATGGCTACACCTTC. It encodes CASSLGTGNGYTF.

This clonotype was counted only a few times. The CDR3 here is CASSKSLLLTGELFF. The CDR3, as DNA: TGTGCCAGCAGCAAATCACTTCTTCTGACCGGGGAGCTGTTTTTT. The chain is built from TRBV21-1 and TRBJ2-2. TRBV21-1 is deemed a pseudogene. The CDR3 runs to 15 residues.

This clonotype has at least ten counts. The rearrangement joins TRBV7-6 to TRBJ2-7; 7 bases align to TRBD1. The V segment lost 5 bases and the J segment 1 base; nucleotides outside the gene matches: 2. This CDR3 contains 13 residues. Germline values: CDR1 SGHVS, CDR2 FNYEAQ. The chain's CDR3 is CASSQGQSYEQYF. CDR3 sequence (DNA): TGTGCCAGCAGCCAGGGACAGTCCTACGAGCAGTACTTC.

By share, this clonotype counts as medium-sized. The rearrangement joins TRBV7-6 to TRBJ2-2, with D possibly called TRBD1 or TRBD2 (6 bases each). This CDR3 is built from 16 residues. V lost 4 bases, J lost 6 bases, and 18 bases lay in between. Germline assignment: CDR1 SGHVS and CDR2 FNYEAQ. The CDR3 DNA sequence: TGTGCCAGCAGCTCTGGAGGGGGAGGAGAGGCCGGGGAGCTGTTTTTT. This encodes CASSSGGGGEAGELFF.

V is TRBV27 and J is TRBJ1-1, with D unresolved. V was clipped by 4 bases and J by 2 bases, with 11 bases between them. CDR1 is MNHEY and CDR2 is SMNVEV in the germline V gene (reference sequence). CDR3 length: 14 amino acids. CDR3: CASSSNTDNTEAFF. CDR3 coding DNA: TGTGCCAGCAGTTCAAACACCGACAACACTGAAGCTTTCTTT.

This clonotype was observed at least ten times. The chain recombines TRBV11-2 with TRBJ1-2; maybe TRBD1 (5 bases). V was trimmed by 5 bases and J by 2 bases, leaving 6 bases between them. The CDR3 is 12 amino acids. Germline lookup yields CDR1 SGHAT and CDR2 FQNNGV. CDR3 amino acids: CASSPGNYGYTF. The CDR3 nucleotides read TGTGCCAGCAGCCCAGGGAACTATGGCTACACCTTC.

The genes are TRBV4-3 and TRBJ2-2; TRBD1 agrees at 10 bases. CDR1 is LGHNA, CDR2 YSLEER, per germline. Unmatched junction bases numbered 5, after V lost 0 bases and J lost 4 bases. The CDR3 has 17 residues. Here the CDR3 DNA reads TGCGCCAGCAGCCAAGATCTGGGACAGGGGATCACCGGGGAGCTGTTTTTT. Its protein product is CASSQDLGQGITGELFF.

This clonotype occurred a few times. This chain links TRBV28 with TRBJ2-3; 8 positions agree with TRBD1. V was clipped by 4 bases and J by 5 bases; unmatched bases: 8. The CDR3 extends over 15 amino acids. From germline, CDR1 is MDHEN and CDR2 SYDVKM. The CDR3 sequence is CASSSSGTGLDTQYF. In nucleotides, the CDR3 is TGTGCCAGCAGTTCTTCCGGGACAGGCTTAGATACGCAGTATTTT.

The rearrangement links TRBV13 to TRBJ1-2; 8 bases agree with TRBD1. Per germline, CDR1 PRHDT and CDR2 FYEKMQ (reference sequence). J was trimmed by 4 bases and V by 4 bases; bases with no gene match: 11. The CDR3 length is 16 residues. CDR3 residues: CASSSRGGTGIYGYTF. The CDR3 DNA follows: TGTGCCAGCAGCTCCCGCGGCGGGACAGGCATCTATGGCTACACCTTC.

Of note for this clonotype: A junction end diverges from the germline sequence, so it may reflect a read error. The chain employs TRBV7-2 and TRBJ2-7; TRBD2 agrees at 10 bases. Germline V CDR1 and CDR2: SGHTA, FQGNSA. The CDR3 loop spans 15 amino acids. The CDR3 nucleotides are TGTGCCAGCAGCGTAGCGGGACTAGCGTACTACGAGCAGTACTTC. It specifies CASSVAGLAYYEQYF.

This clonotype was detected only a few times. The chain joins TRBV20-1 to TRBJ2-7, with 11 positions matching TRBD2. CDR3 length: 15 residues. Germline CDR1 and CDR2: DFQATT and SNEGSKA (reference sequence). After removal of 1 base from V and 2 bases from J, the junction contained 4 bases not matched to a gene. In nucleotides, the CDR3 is TGCAGTGCTAGAGGAGCTAGCGGGAGGCCCTACGAGCAGTACTTC. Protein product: CSARGASGRPYEQYF.

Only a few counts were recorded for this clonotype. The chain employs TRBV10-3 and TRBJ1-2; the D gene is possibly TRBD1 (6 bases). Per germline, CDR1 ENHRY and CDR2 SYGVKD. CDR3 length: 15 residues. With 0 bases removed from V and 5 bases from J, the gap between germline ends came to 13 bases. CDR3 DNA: TGTGCCATCAGTGAGTCGGCAGGGGCGTCTTATGGCTACACCTTC. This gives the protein CAISESAGASYGYTF.